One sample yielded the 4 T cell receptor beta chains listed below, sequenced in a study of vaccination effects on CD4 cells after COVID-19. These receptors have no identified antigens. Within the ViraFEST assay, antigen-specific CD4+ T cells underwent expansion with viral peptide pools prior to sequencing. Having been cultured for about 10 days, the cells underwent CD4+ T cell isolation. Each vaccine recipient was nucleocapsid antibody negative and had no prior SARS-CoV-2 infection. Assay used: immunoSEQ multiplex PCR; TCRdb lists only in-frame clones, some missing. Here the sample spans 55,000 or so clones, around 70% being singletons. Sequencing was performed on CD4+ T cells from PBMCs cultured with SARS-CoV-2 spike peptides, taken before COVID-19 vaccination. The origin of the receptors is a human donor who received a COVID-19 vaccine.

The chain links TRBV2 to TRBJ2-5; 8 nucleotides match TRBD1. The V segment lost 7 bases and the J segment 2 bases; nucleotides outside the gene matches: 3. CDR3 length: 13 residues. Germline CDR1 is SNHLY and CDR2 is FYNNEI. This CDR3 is CASTRDRQETQYF. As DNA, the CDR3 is TGTGCCAGCACCCGGGACAGGCAAGAGACCCAGTACTTC.

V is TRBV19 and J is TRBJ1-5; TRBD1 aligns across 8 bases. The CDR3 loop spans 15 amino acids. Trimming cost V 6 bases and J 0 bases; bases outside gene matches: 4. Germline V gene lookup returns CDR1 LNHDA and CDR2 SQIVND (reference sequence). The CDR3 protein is CASRRQGTSNQPQHF. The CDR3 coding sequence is TGTGCCAGTAGGAGACAGGGGACTAGCAATCAGCCCCAGCATTTT.

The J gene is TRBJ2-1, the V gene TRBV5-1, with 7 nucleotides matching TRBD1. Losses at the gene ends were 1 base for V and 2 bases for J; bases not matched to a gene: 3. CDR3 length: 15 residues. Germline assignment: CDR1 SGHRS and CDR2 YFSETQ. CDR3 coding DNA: TGCGCCAGCAGCTTGATCCAGGGGGCCTACAATGAGCAGTTCTTC. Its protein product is CASSLIQGAYNEQFF.

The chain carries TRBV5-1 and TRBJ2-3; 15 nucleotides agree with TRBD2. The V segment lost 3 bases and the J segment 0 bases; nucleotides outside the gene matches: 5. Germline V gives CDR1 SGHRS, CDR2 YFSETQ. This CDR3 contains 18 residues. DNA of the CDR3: TGCGCCAGCAGCTCAGGACTAGCGGGGGGGCTAAGCACAGATACGCAGTATTTT. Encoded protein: CASSSGLAGGLSTDTQYF.